The 18 T cell receptor beta chains below were found in one sample sequenced in a study of molecular identifiers for immune sequencing clone quantification. TCRdb reanalysed the PCR reads using MiXCR and keeps one entry per CDR3 protein. The table records approximately 320,000 distinct CDR3 sequences, roughly a quarter of them present only once. The sample comprised naive CD8+ T cells from blood, with Jurkat cell RNA spiked in. As to subset: FACS-sorted CD8+CD4-CCR7+CD45RA+ naive T cells. The origin of the receptors is a human donor in good health. Some libraries in this study had Jurkat cell RNA spiked in.

This clonotype was counted at least ten times. The chain couples TRBV5-5 to TRBJ1-1; D remains ambiguous. The CDR3 is made up of 12 amino acids. The V end was cut by 2 bases, the J end by 5 bases, with 7 bases between. CDR1 and CDR2 (germline): SGHKS, YYEKEE (reference sequence). CDR3 coding DNA: TGTGCCAGCAGCTTTGTTGGGACTGAAGCTTTCTTT. This sequence encodes CASSFVGTEAFF.

This clonotype showed up many times. This chain uses TRBV28 with TRBJ2-2; TRBD1 matches 9 bases. Germline trimming cut 8 bases from V and 6 bases from J; bases unmatched to any gene: 13. The CDR3 loop spans 16 amino acids. Germline CDR1 reads MDHEN; CDR2 reads SYDVKM. CDR3 in DNA: TGTGCCAGCCGACTCCCACGGACAGGGGCGTCCGGGGAGCTGTTTTTT. It translates to CASRLPRTGASGELFF.

In the case of this clonotype: A read error is possible here, since a much larger clone lies one base away. The chain joins TRBV7-9 to TRBJ1-4; the D gene is possibly TRBD1 (6 bases). V was clipped by 6 bases and J by 7 bases, with 18 bases between them. This CDR3 has 15 residues. Germline lookup yields CDR1 SEHNR and CDR2 FQNEAQ (reference sequence). The CDR3 region is CASSPAQGVGEKLFF. As DNA, the CDR3 is TGTGCCAGCAGTCCGGCACAGGGCGTGGGTGAAAAACTGTTTTTT.

Worth noting for this clonotype: Germline is not matched at one junction end, which may reflect a read error. This chain links TRBV30 with TRBJ2-5; no firm D call. CDR1 GTSNPN and CDR2 SVGIG come from the germline V gene (reference sequence). The CDR3 covers 14 residues. The CDR3 spells CAWSPRQMKETRYF. In nucleotides, the CDR3 is TGTGCCTGGAGTCCGCGGCAAATGAAAGAGACCCGGTACTTC. Variable domain in full (rest from reference TRBV30 and TRBJ2-5): SQTIHQWPATLVQPVGSPLSLECTVEGTSNPNLYWYRQAAGRGLQLLFYSVGIGQISSEVPQNLSASRPQDRQFILSSKKLLLSDSGFYLCAWSPRQMKETRYFGPGTRLLVL.

Concerning this clonotype itself: Just one base apart from a much larger clone, this may be a read error. The V call is TRBV30, the J call TRBJ2-7; D is unresolved. CDR3 length: 12 residues. The germline CDR1 and CDR2 sequences are GTSNPN and SVGIG (reference sequence). The CDR3 is CARSVGPYEQYF. CDR3 nucleotides: TGTGCCCGGAGTGTTGGCCCCTACGAGCAGTACTTC.

This clonotype came up many times. The genes are TRBV30 and TRBJ1-1; D is ambiguous. Per germline, CDR1 GTSNPN and CDR2 SVGIG (reference sequence). The V gene lost 0 bases and the J gene lost 4 bases, with 9 bases spanning the gap. The CDR3 runs to 13 residues. The CDR3 sequence is CAWSVRGGTEAFF. DNA of the CDR3: TGTGCCTGGAGTGTACGCGGAGGCACTGAAGCTTTCTTT.

The gene calls are TRBV27 and TRBJ2-3, with TRBD2 matching 12 bases. V was pared by 2 bases and J by 2 bases, with 5 bases of the junction left unmatched. In germline, CDR1 is MNHEY, CDR2 SMNVEV (reference sequence). The CDR3 extends over 17 amino acids. The CDR3 DNA sequence: TGTGCCAGCAGTTTAGCGGGACTAGCGGGTCTCACAGATACGCAGTATTTT. As protein: CASSLAGLAGLTDTQYF.

For this clonotype: This CDR3 is missing its conserved last phenylalanine or tryptophan, likely due to a read error. The limits of the CDR3 on the DNA are not certain, so only TCRdb's listed CDR3 is given. The chain joins TRBV14 to TRBJ2-4; the D segment call TRBD1 is taken from the table without a DNA check. Looked up from germline, CDR1 is SGHDN and CDR2 is FVKESK. The CDR3 length equals 12 residues, ends included. The CDR3: CASSPGTGVLYS.

A few counts support this clonotype. This chain uses TRBV12-3 or TRBV12-4 with TRBJ2-3, with D maybe TRBD2 (5 bases). CDR3 length equals 15 residues. Trimming cost V 6 bases and J 5 bases, with 18 bases left between them. The CDR3 sequence is CASSYPALRGDTQYF. The CDR3 DNA sequence: TGTGCCAGCAGCTATCCGGCACTTCGGGGAGATACGCAGTATTTT.

The chain links TRBV6-5 to TRBJ2-5; the match to TRBD2 covers 11 bases. The CDR3 covers 16 residues. The V segment lost 4 bases and the J segment 4 bases; nucleotides outside the gene matches: 8. From germline, CDR1 is MNHEY and CDR2 SVGAGI. The CDR3 region has the DNA TGTGCCAGCAGTTCGCCACGACTAGCGGGGTTAGAGACCCAGTACTTC. This sequence encodes CASSSPRLAGLETQYF.

The sample holds many counts of this clonotype. This sequence joins TRBV14 and TRBJ2-3; D perhaps matches TRBD2 (6 bases). The germline V gene encodes CDR1 SGHDN and CDR2 FVKESK. The germline V and J ends were trimmed by 7 bases and 6 bases, with 14 bases remaining between them. The CDR3 loop spans 13 amino acids. The CDR3 protein is CASTHPGGDTQYF. Here the CDR3 DNA reads TGTGCCAGCACCCATCCCGGAGGGGATACGCAGTATTTT.

The rearrangement joins TRBV27 to TRBJ1-1, with D possibly matching TRBD1 (5 bases). From germline, CDR1 is MNHEY and CDR2 SMNVEV (reference sequence). Trimming took off 6 bases at V and 5 bases at J, with 13 bases between the two ends. The CDR3 spans 13 residues. CDR3 loop: CASSQTEGTEAFF. The CDR3 DNA sequence: TGTGCCAGCAGCCAGACAGAGGGTACTGAAGCTTTCTTT.

Ten or more counts support this clonotype. This chain connects TRBV3-1 to TRBJ1-1; D remains ambiguous. Looked up from germline, CDR1 is LGHDT and CDR2 is YNNKEL (reference sequence). The V gene lost 4 bases and the J gene lost 6 bases, with 18 bases spanning the gap. The CDR3 is 15 residues long. CDR3 residues: CASSPPYENVAEAFF. As DNA, the CDR3 is TGTGCCAGCAGCCCGCCTTACGAGAATGTAGCTGAAGCTTTCTTT.

This clonotype was seen ten or more times. The chain recombines TRBV6-1 with TRBJ2-3; D possibly corresponds to TRBD2 (5 bases). The CDR3 has 14 residues. CDR1 and CDR2 from the germline V gene are MNHNS and SASEGT. V was clipped by 8 bases and J by 3 bases, with 15 bases between them. CDR3 bases: TGTGCCAGCGACGGGGAAGTTGTTACAGATACGCAGTATTTT. Its protein is CASDGEVVTDTQYF.

The V and J genes are TRBV3-2 and TRBJ1-5; the listed D gene, TRBD1, was not tested against the DNA. TRBV3-2 is annotated as a pseudogene. This CDR3 comprises 17 residues. CDR3 amino acids: CASRGQGLKGSNQPQHF. The CDR3, as DNA: TGTGCCAGCAGGGGACAGGGATTGAAGGGTAGCAATCAGCCCCAGCATTTT.

For this clonotype: A much more abundant neighbour one base away suggests this may be a read error. J is TRBJ2-2 and V is TRBV28; 12 bases line up with TRBD2. CDR1 MDHEN and CDR2 SYDVKM come from the germline V gene. CDR3 length equals 15 residues. Here the CDR3 reads CASSWTSGIAGELLF. In nucleotides, the CDR3 is TGTGCCAGCAGTTGGACTAGCGGGATCGCCGGGGAGCTGCTTTTT.

V gene TRBV7-9 combines with J gene TRBJ2-3; tentatively, D is TRBD2 (5 bases). The V and J ends lost 5 bases and 2 bases respectively, with 11 bases between them. CDR1 is SEHNR, CDR2 FQNEAQ, per germline (reference sequence). The CDR3 totals 14 residues. CDR3 DNA: TGTGCCAGCAGCCCGGGATTCAACACAGATACGCAGTATTTT. Protein: CASSPGFNTDTQYF.

This clonotype was counted a few times. V is TRBV4-1 and J is TRBJ2-7; 7 bases are a match to TRBD2. The germline CDR1 and CDR2 sequences are MGHRA and YSYEKL. The CDR3 totals 16 residues. V gave up 1 base and J gave up 3 bases; unmatched junction bases: 9. The CDR3, as DNA: TGCGCCAGCAGCCAAGTGTCCACCGCGGGGGTCTACGAGCAGTACTTC. This translates into CASSQVSTAGVYEQYF.